Presented here are 14 T cell receptor beta chains from one specimen sequenced in a study of CD8 T cells in Susac syndrome. Random hexamers were used to reverse transcribe about 0.5 to 1 ug of RNA. TCRdb passed the immunoSEQ multiplex PCR reads through MiXCR, listing each CDR3 protein once. The sample records hundreds of thousands of distinct CDR3 sequences, 85% being singletons. Sequenced input: CD8+ T cells from PBMCs. The receptors here all came from a human donor with multiple sclerosis.

The J gene is TRBJ1-2, the V gene TRBV28; TRBD1 matches at 8 bases. J lost 3 bases, V lost 4 bases, and 4 bases had no gene match. Germline CDR1 is MDHEN and CDR2 is SYDVKM. The CDR3 runs to 14 residues. The CDR3 sequence: CASSSDREHYGYTF. Written as DNA, the CDR3 is TGTGCCAGCAGTTCGGACAGGGAACACTATGGCTACACCTTC.

This chain connects TRBV20-1 to TRBJ1-1; possible D gene TRBD1, 5 bases. The CDR3 has 16 residues. CDR1 is DFQATT, CDR2 SNEGSKA, per germline (reference sequence). The V end was cut by 4 bases, the J end by 1 base, with 19 bases between. CDR3 in DNA: TGCAGTGCTACTTACTTCGGGGGACGGCAGAACACTGAAGCTTTCTTT. This encodes CSATYFGGRQNTEAFF.

In DNA form, the CDR3 reads TGCAGTGCTAGAGAGGTGGCAGTTAATTCACCCCTCCACTTT. Protein product: CSAREVAVNSPLHF. The V and J genes are TRBV20-1 and TRBJ1-6; D gene unclear. Germline assignment: CDR1 DFQATT and CDR2 SNEGSKA (reference sequence). V shed 0 bases and J shed 6 bases, with 9 bases lying between them. The CDR3 extends over 14 amino acids.

This clonotype was counted a single time. The CDR3 sequence is CASSHSGRQDGTGELFF. The CDR3 bases are TGTGCCAGCAGTCATTCTGGCAGACAAGATGGGACCGGGGAGCTGTTTTTT. This chain links TRBV6-1 with TRBJ2-2; no clear D gene. Germline V gene lookup returns CDR1 MNHNS and CDR2 SASEGT. The CDR3 consists of 17 residues. The germline V and J ends were trimmed by 5 bases and 5 bases, with 21 bases remaining between them.

V gene TRBV4-1 combines with J gene TRBJ2-7; a weak D match, TRBD1 (6 bases). This CDR3 contains 16 residues. From germline, CDR1 is MGHRA and CDR2 YSYEKL. V gave up 0 bases and J gave up 2 bases, with 14 bases separating them. CDR3: CASSQDQAGATYEQYF. As DNA, the CDR3 is TGCGCCAGCAGCCAAGATCAGGCAGGGGCAACCTACGAGCAGTACTTC.

The count of this clonotype is one. The rearrangement links TRBV20-1 to TRBJ2-5; maybe TRBD2 (6 bases). The V and J ends lost 3 bases and 1 base respectively, with 15 bases between them. CDR3 length equals 15 residues. Germline-derived CDR1 and CDR2 are DFQATT and SNEGSKA (reference sequence). The CDR3 spells CSARDYPTFQETQYF. In nucleotides, the CDR3 is TGCAGTGCTAGGGACTACCCAACATTCCAAGAGACCCAGTACTTC.

This clonotype was seen once. The chain recombines TRBV27 with TRBJ2-3; TRBD2 matches at 7 bases. V gave up 3 bases and J gave up 2 bases; unmatched junction bases: 5. Germline CDR1 and CDR2: MNHEY and SMNVEV (reference sequence). The CDR3 length is 15 residues. The CDR3 DNA reads as TGTGCCAGCAGTTTTGGGGGGGGGTACACAGATACGCAGTATTTT. This codes for CASSFGGGYTDTQYF.

The chain employs TRBV10-1 and TRBJ2-7; 8 nucleotides agree with TRBD1. Germline-derived CDR1 and CDR2 are WNHNN and SYGVQD (reference sequence). This CDR3 region has 15 residues. The J segment lost 7 bases and the V segment lost 2 bases, leaving 10 bases of the junction unmatched. CDR3 residues: CASSERRQGFGEQYF. CDR3 nucleotide sequence: TGCGCCAGCAGTGAGCGGAGACAGGGGTTTGGGGAGCAGTACTTC.

This clonotype was seen a single time. The genes are TRBV27 and TRBJ1-1; 7 nucleotides agree with TRBD1. CDR3 size: 16 residues. Trimming took 3 bases from V and 0 from J; bases not matched to a gene: 7. Per germline, CDR1 MNHEY and CDR2 SMNVEV (reference sequence). CDR3 nucleotides: TGTGCCAGCAGTTTGACAGGGCCCCCCGTGAACACTGAAGCTTTCTTT. Its translation is CASSLTGPPVNTEAFF.

With respect to this clonotype: At one end the junction does not follow the germline gene, possibly because of a read error. The V gene is TRBV30, the J gene TRBJ1-4; D perhaps matches TRBD1 (6 bases). The length of the CDR3 is 18 residues. Germline-derived CDR1 and CDR2 are GTSNPN and SVGIG (reference sequence). This CDR3 is CAWSVRGGWSATNEKPFF. The DNA of the CDR3 is TGTGCCTGGAGTGTACGAGGGGGTTGGTCTGCAACTAATGAAAAACCGTTTTTT.

In its sample, this clonotype was seen once. V usage is TRBV6-5 and J usage is TRBJ2-7, with D hard to call. Per germline, CDR1 MNHEY and CDR2 SVGAGI. The CDR3 spans 13 residues. Trimming removed 8 bases at V and 6 bases at J, with 17 bases between. Here the CDR3 reads CASGDARPPEQYF. In nucleotides, the CDR3 is TGTGCCAGCGGCGACGCACGTCCCCCCGAGCAGTACTTC.

V and J are TRBV3-1 and TRBJ2-7, with D perhaps TRBD1 or TRBD2 (6 bases each). Germline CDR1 and CDR2: LGHDT and YNNKEL (reference sequence). Trimming removed 1 base at V and 0 bases at J, with 16 bases between. The CDR3 covers 17 residues. The CDR3 protein is CASSQGGAGTFSYEQYF. The CDR3 DNA reads as TGTGCCAGCAGCCAAGGGGGGGCCGGGACTTTCTCCTACGAGCAGTACTTC.

This rearrangement joins TRBV5-6 to TRBJ2-7, with a possible D match to TRBD1 (5 bases). The CDR3 is made up of 13 amino acids. Germline CDR1 reads SGHDT; CDR2 reads YYEEEE. The V gene lost 6 bases and the J gene lost 0 bases, with 10 bases spanning the gap. The CDR3 nucleotides are TGTGCCAGCACAGGGAACTACTCCTACGAGCAGTACTTC. It is translated as CASTGNYSYEQYF.

This chain uses TRBV28 with TRBJ2-2, with 7 bases lining up with TRBD1. The germline V gene has CDR1 MDHEN and CDR2 SYDVKM. V was pared by 3 bases and J by 4 bases, with 5 bases of the junction left unmatched. There are 15 residues in the CDR3. This CDR3 reads CASSFEQGPTGELFF. In DNA, the CDR3 is TGTGCCAGCAGTTTTGAACAGGGGCCCACCGGGGAGCTGTTTTTT.